The 2 T cell receptor beta chains in this list originate from one sample, sequenced in a study of shared T cell receptors in the human thymus. Only in-frame clones appear in the TCRdb table, and some are missing; sequencing was by immunoSEQ multiplex PCR. The table includes more than 550,000 clones, 70% to 90% detected once. This sample was shared with a second study, whose subject was human thymus T cells.

Sequencing was done on a sample of thymocytes. All receptors come from a girl under three years old with a congenital heart defect.

Notes on this clone: Other DNA sequences in the same sample also yield this CDR3. V and J are TRBV18 and TRBJ1-2; the D is unclear. CDR1 is KGHSH and CDR2 is LQKENI in the germline V gene. Trimming removed 0 bases at V and 0 bases at J, with 8 bases between. The CDR3 contains 15 residues. In nucleotides, the CDR3 is TGTGCCAGCTCACCACCTGGCGGTGCTAACTATGGCTACACCTTC. Translated, it gives CASSPPGGANYGYTF.

V usage is TRBV7-6 and J usage is TRBJ1-1; D is unclear. Trimming left V 2 bases short and J 6 bases short, with 22 bases between. Germline V CDR1 and CDR2: SGHVS, FNYEAQ. This CDR3 is built from 17 residues. The CDR3 coding sequence is TGTGCCAGCAGCTTACTCTCGGGGAGGGCTGATCGGGCTGAAGCTTTCTTT. Residues: CASSLLSGRADRAEAFF.